This T cell receptor (beta chain) emerged from a study of T cell responses to AZD1222 COVID-19 vaccine. Study-wide results and limits: Variant regions that are unmutated are reportedly the target of nearly half of spike-specific TCRs. Recipients of AZD1222 seropositive at baseline numbered only 6 or 7. Spike-specific TCR breadth and depth were elevated following two AZD1222 doses.

On this clone: The antigen is unknown.

Assay used: immunoSEQ multiplex PCR; TCRdb lists only in-frame clones, some missing. Counted here are 120,000 or so clones, 70% to 90% occurring once; the ten biggest clones make up under 2%. V shed 2 bases and J shed 1 base, with 17 bases lying between them. Germline V gene lookup returns CDR1 SGHVS and CDR2 FNYEAQ. CDR3 length: 17 residues. This receptor was taken from an adult in good health. Here the sequenced sample was peripheral blood, taken on day 0 of AZD1222 vaccination. V is TRBV7-6 and J is TRBJ1-1; possibly TRBD1 for D (5 bases). CDR3 loop: CASSLSVGVGENTEAFF. The DNA of the CDR3 is TGTGCCAGCAGCTTATCGGTAGGGGTGGGGGAGAACACTGAAGCTTTCTTT.